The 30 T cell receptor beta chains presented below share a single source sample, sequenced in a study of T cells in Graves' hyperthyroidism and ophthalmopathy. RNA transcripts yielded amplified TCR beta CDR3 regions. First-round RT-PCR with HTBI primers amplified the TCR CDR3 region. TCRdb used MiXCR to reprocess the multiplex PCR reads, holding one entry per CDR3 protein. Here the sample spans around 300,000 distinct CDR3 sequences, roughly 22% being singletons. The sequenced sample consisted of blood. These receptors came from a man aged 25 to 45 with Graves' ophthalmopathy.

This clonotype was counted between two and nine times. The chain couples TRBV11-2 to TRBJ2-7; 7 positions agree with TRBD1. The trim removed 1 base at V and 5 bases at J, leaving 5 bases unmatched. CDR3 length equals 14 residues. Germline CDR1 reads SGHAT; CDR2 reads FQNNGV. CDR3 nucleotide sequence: TGTGCCAGCAGCTTAGTGACAGGGTGGAACGAGCAGTACTTC. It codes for CASSLVTGWNEQYF.

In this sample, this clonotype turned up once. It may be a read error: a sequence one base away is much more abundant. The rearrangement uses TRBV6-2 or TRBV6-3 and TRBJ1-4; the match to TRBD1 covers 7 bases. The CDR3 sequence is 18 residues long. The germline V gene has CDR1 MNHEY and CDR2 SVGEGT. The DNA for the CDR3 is TGTGCCAGCACCACGGGACAGCCTGGGGGACTGACTAATGAAGAACTGTTTTTT. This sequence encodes CASTTGQPGGLTNEELFF.

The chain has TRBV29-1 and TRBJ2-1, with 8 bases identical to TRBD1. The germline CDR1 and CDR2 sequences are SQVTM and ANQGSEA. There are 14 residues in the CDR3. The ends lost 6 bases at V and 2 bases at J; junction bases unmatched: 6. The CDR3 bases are TGCAGCGTGCTAGACAGGGGAACCTACAATGAGCAGTTCTTC. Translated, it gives CSVLDRGTYNEQFF.

The chain's CDR3 is CASRKTGGETQYF. CDR3 nucleotide sequence: TGTGCCAGCAGGAAGACTGGGGGGGAGACCCAGTACTTC. The V gene is TRBV6-2 or TRBV6-3, the J gene TRBJ2-5; the D gene is possibly TRBD2 (6 bases). The germline CDR1 and CDR2 sequences are MNHEY and SVGEGT. This CDR3 spans 13 amino acids. Deletions cut 6 bases from V and 5 bases from J, with 13 bases between.

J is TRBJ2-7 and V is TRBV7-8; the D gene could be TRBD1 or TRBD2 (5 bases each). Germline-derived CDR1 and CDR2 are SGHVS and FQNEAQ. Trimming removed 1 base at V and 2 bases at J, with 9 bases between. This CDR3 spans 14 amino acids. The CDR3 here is CASSLGLGAYEQYF. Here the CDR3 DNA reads TGTGCCAGCAGCTTAGGTTTGGGGGCCTACGAGCAGTACTTC.

DNA of the CDR3: TGTGCCAGCGCCCGGACAGGGGGCTGGGAGCAGTACTTC. Residues: CASARTGGWEQYF. This chain connects TRBV27 to TRBJ2-7; 11 nucleotides align to TRBD1. The V and J ends lost 8 bases and 7 bases, in that order; junction bases with no gene match: 7. The CDR3 spans 13 residues. In germline, CDR1 is MNHEY, CDR2 SMNVEV (reference sequence).

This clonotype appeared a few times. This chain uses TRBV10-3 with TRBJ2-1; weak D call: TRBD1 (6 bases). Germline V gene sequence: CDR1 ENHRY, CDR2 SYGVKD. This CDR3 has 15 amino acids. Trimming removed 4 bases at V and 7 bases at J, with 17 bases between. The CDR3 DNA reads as TGTGCCATCAGTGCCGGGACAACTCAGGGGAATGAGCAGTTCTTC. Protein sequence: CAISAGTTQGNEQFF.

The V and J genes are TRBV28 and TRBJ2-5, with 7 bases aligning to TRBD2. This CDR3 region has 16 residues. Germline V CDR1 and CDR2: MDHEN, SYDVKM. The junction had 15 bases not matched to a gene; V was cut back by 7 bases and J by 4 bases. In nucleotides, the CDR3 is TGTGCCAGCACCTCCTGGGCGGCGGGAGCTCGAGAGACCCAGTACTTC. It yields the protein CASTSWAAGARETQYF.

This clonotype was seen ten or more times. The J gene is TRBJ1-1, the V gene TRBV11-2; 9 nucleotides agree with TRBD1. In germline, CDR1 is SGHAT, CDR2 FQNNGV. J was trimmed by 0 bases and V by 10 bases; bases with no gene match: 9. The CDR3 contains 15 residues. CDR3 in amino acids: CATSRTGDLNTEAFF. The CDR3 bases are TGTGCCACTTCACGGACAGGGGACTTGAACACTGAAGCTTTCTTT.

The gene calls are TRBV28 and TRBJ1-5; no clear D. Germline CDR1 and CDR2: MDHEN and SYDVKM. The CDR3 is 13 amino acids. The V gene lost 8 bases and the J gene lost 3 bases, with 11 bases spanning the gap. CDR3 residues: CASGLSYNQPQHF. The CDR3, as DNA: TGTGCCAGCGGACTTTCATACAATCAGCCCCAGCATTTT.

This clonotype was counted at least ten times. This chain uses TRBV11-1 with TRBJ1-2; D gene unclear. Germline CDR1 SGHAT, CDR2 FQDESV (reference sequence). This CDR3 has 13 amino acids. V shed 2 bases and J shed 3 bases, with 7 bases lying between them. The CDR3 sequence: CASSLSAHYGYTF. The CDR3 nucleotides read TGTGCCAGCAGCTTATCTGCCCACTATGGCTACACCTTC.

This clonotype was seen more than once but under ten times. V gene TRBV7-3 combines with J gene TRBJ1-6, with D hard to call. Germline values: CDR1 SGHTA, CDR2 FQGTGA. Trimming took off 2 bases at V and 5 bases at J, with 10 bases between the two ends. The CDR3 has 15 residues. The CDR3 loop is CASSLSAQNNSPLHF. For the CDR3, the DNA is TGTGCCAGCAGCTTATCCGCACAAAATAATTCACCCCTCCACTTT. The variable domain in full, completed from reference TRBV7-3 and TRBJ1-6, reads GAGVSQTPSNKVTEKGKYVELRCDPISGHTALYWYRQSLGQGPEFLIYFQGTGAADDSGLPNDRFFAVRPEGSVSTLKIQRTERGDSAVYLCASSLSAQNNSPLHFGNGTRLTVT.

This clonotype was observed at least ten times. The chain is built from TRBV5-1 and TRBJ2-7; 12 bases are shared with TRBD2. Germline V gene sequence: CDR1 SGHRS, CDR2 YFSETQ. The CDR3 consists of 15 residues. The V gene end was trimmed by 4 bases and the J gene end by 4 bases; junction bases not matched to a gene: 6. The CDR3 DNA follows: TGCGCCAGCAGCGGCCTAGCGGGAGGGCCTTACGAGCAGTACTTC. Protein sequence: CASSGLAGGPYEQYF.

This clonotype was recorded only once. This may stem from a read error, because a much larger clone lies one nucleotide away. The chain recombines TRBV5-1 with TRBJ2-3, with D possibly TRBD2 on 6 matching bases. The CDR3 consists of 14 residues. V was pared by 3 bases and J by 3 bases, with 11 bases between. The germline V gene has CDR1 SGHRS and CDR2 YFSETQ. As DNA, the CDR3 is TGCGCCAGCAGCTCCACTAGCATGACAGATACGCAGTATTTT. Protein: CASSSTSMTDTQYF.

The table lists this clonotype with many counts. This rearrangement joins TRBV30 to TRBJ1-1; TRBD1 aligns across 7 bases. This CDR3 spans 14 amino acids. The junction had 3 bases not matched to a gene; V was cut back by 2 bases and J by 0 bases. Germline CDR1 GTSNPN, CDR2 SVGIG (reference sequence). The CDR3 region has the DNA TGTGCCTGGAGTCGGGACAGCTTGAACACTGAAGCTTTCTTT. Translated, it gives CAWSRDSLNTEAFF.

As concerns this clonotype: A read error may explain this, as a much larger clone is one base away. The CDR3 sequence is CAVGGQPYERYF. DNA for the CDR3: TGTGCCGTGGGGGGGCAACCCTACGAGCGGTACTTC. The chain carries TRBV28 and TRBJ2-7; tentatively, D is TRBD2 (7 bases). CDR1 and CDR2 (germline): MDHEN, SYDVKM. The length of the CDR3 is 12 residues.

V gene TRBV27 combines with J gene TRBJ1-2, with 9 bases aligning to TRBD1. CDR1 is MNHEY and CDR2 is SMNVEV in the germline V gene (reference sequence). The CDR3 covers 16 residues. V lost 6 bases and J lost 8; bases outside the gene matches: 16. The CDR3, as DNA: TGTGCCAGCAGCCTCAAGGGGACAGGGAGAGGTGAGGGCTACACCTTC. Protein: CASSLKGTGRGEGYTF.

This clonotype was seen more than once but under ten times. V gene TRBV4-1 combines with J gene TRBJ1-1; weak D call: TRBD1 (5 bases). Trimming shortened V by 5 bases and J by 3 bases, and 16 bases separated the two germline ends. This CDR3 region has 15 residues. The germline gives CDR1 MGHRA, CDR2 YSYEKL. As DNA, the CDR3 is TGCGCCAGCAGCACGCTGACAGCCGCTTACACTGAAGCTTTCTTT. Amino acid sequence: CASSTLTAAYTEAFF.

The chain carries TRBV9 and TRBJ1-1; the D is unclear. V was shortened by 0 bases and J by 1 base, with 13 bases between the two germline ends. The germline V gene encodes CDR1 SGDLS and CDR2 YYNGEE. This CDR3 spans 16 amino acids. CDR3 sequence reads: CASSVDSARGNTEAFF. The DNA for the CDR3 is TGTGCCAGCAGCGTAGATTCGGCGCGGGGGAACACTGAAGCTTTCTTT.

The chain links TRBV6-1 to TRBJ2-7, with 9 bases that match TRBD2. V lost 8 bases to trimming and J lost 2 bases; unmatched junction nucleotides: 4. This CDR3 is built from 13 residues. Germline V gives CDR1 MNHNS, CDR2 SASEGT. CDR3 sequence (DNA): TGTGCCAGCCTGGGACTAGCCCCCTACGAGCAGTACTTC. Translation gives CASLGLAPYEQYF.

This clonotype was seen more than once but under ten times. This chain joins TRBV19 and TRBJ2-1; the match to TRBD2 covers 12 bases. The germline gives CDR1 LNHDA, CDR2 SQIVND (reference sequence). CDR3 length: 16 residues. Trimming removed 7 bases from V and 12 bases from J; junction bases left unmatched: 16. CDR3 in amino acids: CASTSSSSGRAGVQFF. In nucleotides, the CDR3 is TGTGCCAGTACCTCCTCCTCTAGCGGGAGGGCCGGGGTGCAGTTCTTC. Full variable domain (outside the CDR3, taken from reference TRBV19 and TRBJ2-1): DGGITQSPKYLFRKEGQNVTLSCEQNLNHDAMYWYRQDPGQGLRLIYYSQIVNDFQKGDIAEGYSVSREKKESFPLTVTSAQKNPTAFYLCASTSSSSGRAGVQFFGPGTRLTVL.

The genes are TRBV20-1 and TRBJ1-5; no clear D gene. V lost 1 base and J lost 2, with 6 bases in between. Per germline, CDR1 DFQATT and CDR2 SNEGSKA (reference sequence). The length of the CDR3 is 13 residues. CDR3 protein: CSARVPGNQPQHF. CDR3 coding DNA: TGCAGTGCTAGAGTCCCTGGCAATCAGCCCCAGCATTTT.

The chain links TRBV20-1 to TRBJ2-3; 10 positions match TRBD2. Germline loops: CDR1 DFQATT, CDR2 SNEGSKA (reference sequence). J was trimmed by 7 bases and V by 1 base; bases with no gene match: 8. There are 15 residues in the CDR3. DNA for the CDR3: TGCAGTGCTAGAGTTTCAGCTAGCGGGAGTTATACGCAGTATTTT. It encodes CSARVSASGSYTQYF.

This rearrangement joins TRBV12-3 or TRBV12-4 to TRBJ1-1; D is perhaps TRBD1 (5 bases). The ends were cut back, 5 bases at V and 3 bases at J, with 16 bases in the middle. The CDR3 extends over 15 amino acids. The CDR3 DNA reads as TGTGCCAGCAGTCGCCGAGGCGTAGGGGACACTGAAGCTTTCTTT. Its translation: CASSRRGVGDTEAFF.

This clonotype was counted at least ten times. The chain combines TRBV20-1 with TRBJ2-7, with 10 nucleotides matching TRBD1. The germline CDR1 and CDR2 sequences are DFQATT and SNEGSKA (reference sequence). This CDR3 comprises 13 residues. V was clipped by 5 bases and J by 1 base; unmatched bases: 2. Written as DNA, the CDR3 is TGCAGTGCTTGGGGACAGGGGTCCTACGAGCAGTACTTC. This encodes CSAWGQGSYEQYF.

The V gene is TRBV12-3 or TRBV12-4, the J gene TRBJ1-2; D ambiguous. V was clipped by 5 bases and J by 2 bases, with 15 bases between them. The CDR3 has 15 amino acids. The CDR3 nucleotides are TGTGCCAGCAGTCCCAAGCCCTTGGGGAACTATGGCTACACCTTC. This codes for CASSPKPLGNYGYTF.

CDR3 DNA: TGCGCCAGCAGCTTGGTTACTAGCGGGAGGGCCGCCTACGAGCAGTACTTC. Its protein product is CASSLVTSGRAAYEQYF. The chain recombines TRBV5-1 with TRBJ2-7; 13 bases match TRBD2. This CDR3 has 17 residues. Germline loops: CDR1 SGHRS, CDR2 YFSETQ. V dropped 0 bases and J dropped 2; count of bases not matched to a gene: 5.

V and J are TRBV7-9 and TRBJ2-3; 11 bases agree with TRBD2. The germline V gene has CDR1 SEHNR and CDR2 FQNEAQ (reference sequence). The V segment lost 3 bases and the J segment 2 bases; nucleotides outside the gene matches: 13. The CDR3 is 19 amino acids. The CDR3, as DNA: TGTGCCAGCAGCTTCAGGGGGATTGCACTAGCGGGAGCCACAGATACGCAGTATTTT. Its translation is CASSFRGIALAGATDTQYF.

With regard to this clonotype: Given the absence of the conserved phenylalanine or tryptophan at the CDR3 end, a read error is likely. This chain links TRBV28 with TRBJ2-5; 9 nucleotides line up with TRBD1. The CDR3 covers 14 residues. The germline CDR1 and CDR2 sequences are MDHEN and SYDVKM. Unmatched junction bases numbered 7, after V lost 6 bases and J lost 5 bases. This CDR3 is CASSFRDRVETQYS. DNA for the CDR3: TGTGCCAGCAGCTTCCGGGACAGGGTGGAGACCCAGTACTCC.

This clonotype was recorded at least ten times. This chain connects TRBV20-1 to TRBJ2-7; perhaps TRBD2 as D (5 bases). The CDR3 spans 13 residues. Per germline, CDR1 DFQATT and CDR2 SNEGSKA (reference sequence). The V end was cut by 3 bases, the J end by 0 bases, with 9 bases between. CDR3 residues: CSASSLASYEQYF. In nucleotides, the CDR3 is TGCAGTGCTAGTAGCCTAGCCTCCTACGAGCAGTACTTC.